These 30 T cell receptor beta chains were all obtained from the same sample, sequenced in a study of T cell changes during pregnancy in multiple sclerosis. Profiling relied on immunoSEQ multiplex PCR, and the TCRdb table lists in-frame clones only, not all of them. The data hold roughly 59,000 clones, with around 93% observed a single time. The specimen was CD8+ T cells from peripheral blood mononuclear cells, collected in the second trimester of pregnancy. These receptor sequences come from a female donor with multiple sclerosis, enrolled in a pregnancy study.

This clone was recorded only once. This chain joins TRBV7-8 and TRBJ1-1; D call uncertain. Germline CDR1 is SGHVS and CDR2 is FQNEAQ. V was cut by 5 bases and J by 4 bases, with 11 bases left in between. The length of the CDR3 is 13 residues. The CDR3 protein is CASSLVKPTEAFF. The CDR3 coding sequence is TGTGCCAGCAGCCTGGTCAAGCCCACTGAAGCTTTCTTT.

V gene TRBV27 combines with J gene TRBJ2-7; 8 positions match TRBD1. There are 13 residues in the CDR3. CDR1 and CDR2 from the germline V gene are MNHEY and SMNVEV (reference sequence). Trimming removed 5 bases from V and 7 bases from J; junction bases left unmatched: 7. The CDR3 sequence is CASSRRTGREQYF. For the CDR3, the DNA is TGTGCCAGCAGTCGCCGGACAGGGCGTGAGCAGTACTTC.

The chain uses TRBV6-4 and TRBJ2-1; a possible D gene is TRBD2 (6 bases). Germline V lookup: CDR1 MRHNA, CDR2 SNTAGT. This CDR3 is built from 15 residues. Trimming removed 3 bases at V and 4 bases at J, with 13 bases between. CDR3 sequence: CASSDTSGGYNEQFF. In DNA form, the CDR3 reads TGTGCCAGCAGTGATACCTCCGGGGGATACAATGAGCAGTTCTTC.

The genes are TRBV2 and TRBJ2-7, with D tentatively TRBD2 (5 bases). Germline CDR1 and CDR2: SNHLY and FYNNEI. The V end lost 8 bases, the J end lost 0 bases, and 20 bases lay between the germline ends. The CDR3 totals 16 residues. The CDR3, as DNA: TGTGCCAGCCCGAGACAAAGCGGTAGGGCCTCCTACGAGCAGTACTTC. It translates to CASPRQSGRASYEQYF.

The chain carries TRBV27 and TRBJ2-1, with a weak D call TRBD1 (5 bases). Germline V gene data show CDR1 as MNHEY and CDR2 as SMNVEV (reference sequence). The CDR3 covers 14 residues. The V end was cut by 5 bases, the J end by 8 bases, with 16 bases between. CDR3 amino acids: CASSPGHSFYEQFF. CDR3 bases: TGTGCCAGCAGTCCAGGACATAGCTTCTATGAGCAGTTCTTC.

This clone has a single count. The chain carries TRBV6-4 and TRBJ2-3; D not resolved. Germline values: CDR1 MRHNA, CDR2 SNTAGT. The germline V and J ends were trimmed by 4 bases and 2 bases, with 16 bases remaining between them. This CDR3 is 16 amino acids long. Here the CDR3 reads CASSVQSAAPTDTQYF. As DNA, the CDR3 is TGTGCCAGCAGTGTCCAGTCTGCGGCCCCCACAGATACGCAGTATTTT.

The V and J genes are TRBV9 and TRBJ2-1; no firm D call. CDR3 length: 14 amino acids. V was clipped by 1 base and J by 0 bases, with 5 bases between them. Per the germline V gene, CDR1 is SGDLS and CDR2 is YYNGEE. CDR3 protein: CASSVRSSYNEQFF. The CDR3 DNA is TGTGCCAGCAGCGTACGGAGCTCCTACAATGAGCAGTTCTTC.

The V call is TRBV5-1, the J call TRBJ2-7; no reliable D call. V shed 4 bases and J shed 4 bases, with 9 bases lying between them. Germline CDR1 and CDR2: SGHRS and YFSETQ. The CDR3 is 12 amino acids. The CDR3 sequence is CASSPSSYEQYF. In DNA, the CDR3 is TGCGCCAGCAGCCCGTCGTCGTACGAGCAGTACTTC.

Only one count was recorded for this clone. The rearrangement joins TRBV27 to TRBJ1-5; unclear D gene. The CDR3 consists of 15 residues. V lost 5 bases, J lost 3 bases, and 14 bases lay in between. Germline-derived CDR1 and CDR2 are MNHEY and SMNVEV (reference sequence). As DNA, the CDR3 is TGTGCCAGCAGTCCGAGAGGGATTTACAATCAGCCCCAGCATTTT. It translates to CASSPRGIYNQPQHF.

The chain uses TRBV13 and TRBJ2-1; D remains unclear. CDR1 is PRHDT, CDR2 FYEKMQ, per germline (reference sequence). Trimming stripped 5 bases from V and 5 bases from J, with 4 bases between. The CDR3 is 11 amino acids. CDR3 residues: CASSPDNEQFF. The CDR3 DNA is TGTGCCAGCAGCCCAGACAATGAGCAGTTCTTC. Complete variable domain (other parts from reference TRBV13 and TRBJ2-1): AAGVIQSPRHLIKEKRETATLKCYPIPRHDTVYWYQQGPGQDPQFLISFYEKMQSDKGSIPDRFSAQQFSDYHSELNMSSLELGDSALYFCASSPDNEQFFGPGTRLTVL.

The rearrangement joins TRBV29-1 to TRBJ2-2; D ambiguous. V lost 3 bases to trimming and J lost 0 bases, with 5 bases between them. Germline V gives CDR1 SQVTM, CDR2 ANQGSEA. This CDR3 contains 13 residues. The CDR3 region has the DNA TGCAGCGTTGAGCCAGCGAACACCGGGGAGCTGTTTTTT. Residues: CSVEPANTGELFF.

The chain recombines TRBV6-1 with TRBJ1-2, with D possibly matching TRBD1 (6 bases). Trimming pared 1 base from V and 4 bases from J, leaving 13 bases between. Germline CDR1 is MNHNS and CDR2 is SASEGT. CDR3 length: 15 residues. The CDR3 sequence is CASSEGEGGVYGYTF. The CDR3, as DNA: TGTGCCAGCAGTGAAGGGGAGGGGGGGGTCTATGGCTACACCTTC.

The rearrangement joins TRBV7-8 to TRBJ2-3; D possibly corresponds to TRBD2 (6 bases). The CDR3 is 17 residues long. Trimming stripped 2 bases from V and 2 bases from J, with 17 bases between. Germline CDR1 is SGHVS and CDR2 is FQNEAQ. CDR3 sequence reads: CASSLKWTRDTTDTQYF. In DNA form, the CDR3 reads TGTGCCAGCAGCTTAAAATGGACGCGGGATACCACAGATACGCAGTATTTT.

V and J are TRBV4-1 and TRBJ2-1; D is perhaps TRBD2 (5 bases). Between the trimmed V and J ends, which lost 2 bases and 4 bases, there was a span of 15 bases. CDR1 is MGHRA and CDR2 is YSYEKL in the germline V gene. The CDR3 is 16 amino acids. Here the CDR3 DNA reads TGCGCCAGCAGCCAAATCATCGGGGATCCTTACAATGAGCAGTTCTTC. Its protein product is CASSQIIGDPYNEQFF.

In this sample, this clone turned up once. The J gene is TRBJ2-7, the V gene TRBV27; D perhaps matches TRBD2 (6 bases). Germline V gene sequence: CDR1 MNHEY, CDR2 SMNVEV (reference sequence). Trimming left V 6 bases short and J 8 bases short, with 23 bases between. The CDR3 runs to 15 residues. The chain's CDR3 is CASSPRDRPYEKQYF. The CDR3 DNA reads TGTGCCAGCAGCCCGCGGGATCGGCCCTACGAGAAGCAGTACTTC.

The chain employs TRBV6-6 and TRBJ2-1; 7 bases are shared with TRBD2. V dropped 5 bases and J dropped 4; count of bases not matched to a gene: 11. Germline-derived CDR1 and CDR2 are MNHNY and SVGAGI (reference sequence). CDR3 length: 16 residues. DNA of the CDR3: TGTGCCAGCAGTCTGTTTTGGGCGGGAGCTTACAATGAGCAGTTCTTC. It translates to CASSLFWAGAYNEQFF.

The CDR3 spells CASSGTGNSNQPQHF. In DNA, the CDR3 is TGTGCCAGCAGTGGGACAGGCAATAGCAATCAGCCCCAGCATTTT. V and J are TRBV2 and TRBJ1-5, with 7 bases identical to TRBD1. CDR3 length: 15 residues. V was clipped by 4 bases and J by 0 bases; unmatched bases: 3. Germline CDR1 and CDR2: SNHLY and FYNNEI. Full variable domain (rest looked up from reference TRBV2 and TRBJ1-5): EPEVTQTPSHQVTQMGQEVILRCVPISNHLYFYWYRQILGQKVEFLVSFYNNEISEKSEIFDDQFSVERPDGSNFTLKIRSTKLEDSAMYFCASSGTGNSNQPQHFGDGTRLSIL.

This clone was counted a single time. The rearrangement joins TRBV5-4 to TRBJ2-2; TRBD1 aligns across 7 bases. V gave up 5 bases and J gave up 3 bases; unmatched junction bases: 4. Looked up from germline, CDR1 is SGHNT and CDR2 is YYREEE (reference sequence). The CDR3 totals 14 residues. CDR3 nucleotide sequence: TGTGCCAGCAGTACGGGACAGTACACCGGGGAGCTGTTTTTT. It codes for CASSTGQYTGELFF.

As for this clone: The sample contains more than one DNA sequence encoding this CDR3. Here the CDR3 reads CASSGSQGKEQYF. The CDR3 DNA follows: TGTGCCAGCAGCGGATCACAGGGGAAAGAGCAGTACTTC. The chain joins TRBV13 to TRBJ2-7; TRBD1 matches at 7 bases. CDR1 is PRHDT and CDR2 is FYEKMQ in the germline V gene (reference sequence). V was clipped by 5 bases and J by 7 bases; unmatched bases: 8. This CDR3 comprises 13 residues.

V is TRBV7-9 and J is TRBJ2-5; D remains ambiguous. The length of the CDR3 is 12 residues. V lost 3 bases to trimming and J lost 5 bases, with 7 bases between them. Germline V gene sequence: CDR1 SEHNR, CDR2 FQNEAQ (reference sequence). CDR3 in DNA: TGTGCCAGCAGCTTGTTGGAGGAGACCCAGTACTTC. This codes for CASSLLEETQYF. Full variable domain (outside the CDR3, taken from reference TRBV7-9 and TRBJ2-5): DTGVSQNPRHKITKRGQNVTFRCDPISEHNRLYWYRQTLGQGPEFLTYFQNEAQLEKSRLLSDRFSAERPKGSFSTLEIQRTEQGDSAMYLCASSLLEETQYFGPGTRLLVL.

The rearrangement joins TRBV4-2 to TRBJ2-1; no firm D call. The germline CDR1 and CDR2 sequences are LGHNA and YNFKEQ. V was pared by 1 base and J by 7 bases, with 2 bases between. The CDR3 loop spans 11 amino acids. The CDR3 region is CASSQANEQFF. CDR3 nucleotides: TGTGCCAGCAGCCAAGCTAATGAGCAGTTCTTC.

The genes are TRBV28 and TRBJ2-1; 12 bases fit TRBD2. V trimming: 6 bases; J trimming: 8 bases; junction bases outside the gene matches: 2. This CDR3 spans 13 amino acids. Germline V gene sequence: CDR1 MDHEN, CDR2 SYDVKM. CDR3: CASRTSGSYEQFF. The DNA for the CDR3 is TGTGCCAGCAGGACTAGCGGGAGCTATGAGCAGTTCTTC.

This clone was seen a few times. The V gene is TRBV2, the J gene TRBJ2-2, with no clear D. Trimming shortened V by 8 bases and J by 6 bases, and 4 bases separated the two germline ends. Germline CDR1 and CDR2: SNHLY and FYNNEI. The CDR3 consists of 10 residues. DNA for the CDR3: TGTGCCAGCTATTCCGGGGAGCTGTTTTTT. Translation: CASYSGELFF.

The chain is built from TRBV5-6 and TRBJ2-3; 7 bases map to TRBD2. V gave up 4 bases and J gave up 0 bases; unmatched junction bases: 8. Per the germline V gene, CDR1 is SGHDT and CDR2 is YYEEEE. The CDR3 loop spans 16 amino acids. As DNA, the CDR3 is TGTGCCAGCAGCGCAAATAGCGGGCCTAGCACAGATACGCAGTATTTT. As protein: CASSANSGPSTDTQYF.

CDR3 loop: CASSLPPGANTGELFF. The CDR3 coding sequence is TGTGCCAGCAGCTTACCACCGGGGGCGAACACCGGGGAGCTGTTTTTT. The chain has TRBV7-9 and TRBJ2-2, with D possibly TRBD2 on 6 matching bases. CDR3 size: 16 residues. Germline loops: CDR1 SEHNR, CDR2 FQNEAQ (reference sequence). Between the trimmed V and J ends, which lost 2 bases and 0 bases, there was a span of 10 bases.

The chain has TRBV19 and TRBJ1-1; no definite D call. The V gene's germline CDR1 is LNHDA and CDR2 SQIVND (reference sequence). The CDR3 covers 13 residues. V was clipped by 3 bases and J by 5 bases, with 10 bases between them. The CDR3 loop is CASSMGSWTEAFF. CDR3 DNA: TGTGCCAGTAGTATGGGGAGTTGGACTGAAGCTTTCTTT.

This clone has a single count. The chain combines TRBV30 with TRBJ2-5; D is perhaps TRBD1 (7 bases). The CDR3 has 15 residues. Germline loops: CDR1 GTSNPN, CDR2 SVGIG (reference sequence). V was pared by 5 bases and J by 5 bases, with 21 bases between. The CDR3 sequence: CAWHYRDPGGETQYF. The CDR3 DNA is TGTGCCTGGCACTACCGGGACCCAGGGGGGGAGACCCAGTACTTC. Using reference TRBV30 and TRBJ2-5 for the parts outside the CDR3, the full variable domain is SQTIHQWPATLVQPVGSPLSLECTVEGTSNPNLYWYRQAAGRGLQLLFYSVGIGQISSEVPQNLSASRPQDRQFILSSKKLLLSDSGFYLCAWHYRDPGGETQYFGPGTRLLVL.

The chain is built from TRBV5-1 and TRBJ2-7, with D possibly being TRBD1 (5 bases). This CDR3 has 13 residues. Trimming took off 2 bases at V and 4 bases at J, with 10 bases between the two ends. CDR1 and CDR2 from the germline V gene are SGHRS and YFSETQ. The CDR3 coding sequence is TGCGCCAGCAGCTTAAGGGGTCCATACGAGCAGTACTTC. Translated, it gives CASSLRGPYEQYF.

The chain is built from TRBV19 and TRBJ2-7, with a weak D call TRBD2 (6 bases). Germline CDR1 and CDR2: LNHDA and SQIVND (reference sequence). V was trimmed by 6 bases and J by 3 bases, leaving 18 bases between them. CDR3 size: 15 residues. CDR3 DNA sequence: TGTGCCAGTAGACCTAGCGTAGGAGGTGGCTACGAGCAGTACTTC. This encodes CASRPSVGGGYEQYF. Variable domain in full (rest from reference TRBV19 and TRBJ2-7): DGGITQSPKYLFRKEGQNVTLSCEQNLNHDAMYWYRQDPGQGLRLIYYSQIVNDFQKGDIAEGYSVSREKKESFPLTVTSAQKNPTAFYLCASRPSVGGGYEQYFGPGTRLTVT.

The V call is TRBV7-9, the J call TRBJ1-2; D perhaps matches TRBD1 (5 bases). Germline V gene data show CDR1 as SEHNR and CDR2 as FQNEAQ (reference sequence). Trimming took off 5 bases at V and 2 bases at J, with 15 bases between the two ends. CDR3 length equals 15 residues. The CDR3 bases are TGTGCCAGCAGCCCATTGGGGCAGGCGAACTATGGCTACACCTTC. Translated, it gives CASSPLGQANYGYTF.